Listed below are T cell receptor beta chains from one sample, sequenced in a study of blood T cell repertoires in COVID-19. Here immunoSEQ multiplex PCR was the method, and the copy in TCRdb shows in-frame clones only, minus some. In the table there are around 93,000 clones, about 86% of which are singletons. The source material was peripheral blood. These receptors all stem from a man aged 60 to 75 with acute or convalescent COVID-19. CDR3s include the opening cysteine and the closing phenylalanine or tryptophan. D genes are given only for firm matches. Size values are once, few and many counts, or a class for expanded clones, and some rows have none.

v_call	j_call	d_call	clone_size	cdr3_aa	cdr3_nt
TRBV15	TRBJ2-5	TRBD2	-	CATSRDQLAGGSRQETQYF	TGTGCCACCAGCAGAGATCAACTAGCGGGAGGTAGTAGGCAAGAGACCCAGTACTTC
TRBV3-1/TRBV3-2	TRBJ2-7	TRBD1	-	CASSHSGTGGFEQYF	TGTGCCAGCAGCCATAGCGGGACAGGGGGCTTCGAGCAGTACTTC
TRBV6-5	TRBJ1-4	-	once	CASSYSLNEKLFF	TGTGCCAGCAGTTACTCGCTAAACGAAAAACTGTTTTTT
TRBV7-8	TRBJ2-5	-	-	CASSLVVDGETQYF	TGTGCCAGCAGCTTAGTCGTCGACGGGGAGACCCAGTACTTC
TRBV12-3/TRBV12-4	TRBJ1-4	-	-	CASSYGVGEKLFF	TGTGCCAGCAGTTACGGGGTCGGGGAAAAACTGTTTTTT
TRBV13	TRBJ2-3	TRBD1	-	CASSSPGTVNSLSTDTQYF	TGTGCCAGCAGCTCCCCCGGGACAGTAAATAGCCTTAGCACAGATACGCAGTATTTT
TRBV27	TRBJ1-1	TRBD1	few	CASNRQGPNTEAFF	TGTGCCAGCAATCGACAGGGGCCTAACACTGAAGCTTTCTTT
TRBV7-7	TRBJ1-1	-	-	CASSSGQNTEAFF	TGTGCCAGCAGCTCCGGACAGAACACTGAAGCTTTCTTT
TRBV28	TRBJ2-5	-	-	CASSPPGSEETQYF	TGTGCCAGCAGTCCCCCGGGATCGGAAGAGACCCAGTACTTC
TRBV2	TRBJ2-1	-	-	CASSRDSYNEQFF	TGTGCCAGCAGTCGGGACTCCTACAATGAGCAGTTCTTC
TRBV27	TRBJ1-5	-	-	CASSSKGGGNQPQHF	TGTGCCAGCAGTTCTAAAGGAGGAGGAAATCAGCCCCAGCATTTT
TRBV9	TRBJ2-3	TRBD2	-	CASSRTSVRDTQYF	TGTGCCAGCAGCAGGACTAGCGTGCGAGATACGCAGTATTTT
TRBV18	TRBJ1-1	-	few	CASSPSQDTEAFF	TGTGCCAGCTCACCGTCCCAGGACACTGAAGCTTTCTTT
TRBV24-1	TRBJ2-3	-	-	CATSDLSGGSTTDTQYF	TGTGCCACCAGTGATTTGTCTGGCGGGTCCACCACAGATACGCAGTATTTT
TRBV19	TRBJ1-4	-	-	CASSRALSEKLFF	TGTGCCAGTAGTAGAGCGCTATCCGAAAAACTGTTTTTT
TRBV24-1	TRBJ1-5	-	-	CATRLQPQHF	TGTGCCACCAGGTTACAGCCCCAGCATTTT
TRBV12-5	TRBJ1-1	-	-	CASGSGMGEAFF	TGTGCTAGTGGTTCCGGGATGGGTGAAGCTTTCTTT
TRBV11-2	TRBJ2-5	TRBD2	-	CASSPTSGRQETQYF	TGTGCCAGCAGCCCGACTAGCGGGAGACAAGAGACCCAGTACTTC
TRBV7-3	TRBJ2-1	TRBD2	-	CASSLGSGGGYNEQFF	TGTGCCAGCAGCTTAGGTAGCGGGGGTGGCTACAATGAGCAGTTCTTC
TRBV18	TRBJ2-3	-	-	CASSPGDTDTQYF	TGTGCCAGCTCACCGGGAGACACAGATACGCAGTATTTT
TRBV5-8	TRBJ2-7	TRBD1	-	CASSVGQGWEQYF	TGTGCCAGCAGCGTAGGACAGGGGTGGGAGCAGTACTTC
TRBV30	TRBJ1-5	TRBD1	-	CAWSPGQGVYSNQPQHF	TGTGCCTGGAGTCCGGGACAGGGGGTCTATAGCAATCAGCCCCAGCATTTT
TRBV6-1	TRBJ1-3	-	once	CASSEDSLLGNTIYF	TGTGCCAGCAGTGAGGACAGTCTGTTGGGAAACACCATATATTTT
TRBV19	TRBJ1-1	-	-	CASSIGRANTEAFF	TGTGCCAGTAGTATAGGCAGGGCGAACACTGAAGCTTTCTTT
TRBV10-1	TRBJ1-5	-	-	CASSESSRAAGSRSQPQHF	TGCGCCAGCAGTGAGTCCTCAAGGGCGGCGGGGAGTAGGAGTCAGCCCCAGCATTTT
TRBV7-2	TRBJ2-4	-	-	CASSLVGVGQNIQYF	TGTGCCAGCAGCTTAGTGGGAGTAGGGCAAAACATTCAGTACTTC
TRBV30	TRBJ1-2	TRBD1	once	CARPQTGALGGYTF	TGTGCCCGGCCCCAGACAGGGGCATTGGGTGGCTACACCTTC
TRBV7-2	TRBJ2-1	TRBD2	-	CASSPTSGRVGEQFF	TGTGCCAGCAGTCCAACTAGCGGGAGGGTCGGTGAGCAGTTCTTC